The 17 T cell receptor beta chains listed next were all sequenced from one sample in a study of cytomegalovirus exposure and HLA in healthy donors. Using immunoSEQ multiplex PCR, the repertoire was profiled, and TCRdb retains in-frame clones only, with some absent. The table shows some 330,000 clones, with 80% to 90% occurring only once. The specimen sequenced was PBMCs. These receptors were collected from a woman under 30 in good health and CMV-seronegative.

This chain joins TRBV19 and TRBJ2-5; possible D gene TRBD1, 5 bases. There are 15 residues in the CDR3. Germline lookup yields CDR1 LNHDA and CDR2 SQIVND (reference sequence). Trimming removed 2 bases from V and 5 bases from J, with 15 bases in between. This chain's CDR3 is CASSITLTRAETQYF. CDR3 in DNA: TGTGCCAGTAGTATAACGTTAACCAGGGCGGAGACCCAGTACTTC. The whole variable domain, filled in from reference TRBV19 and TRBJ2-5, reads DGGITQSPKYLFRKEGQNVTLSCEQNLNHDAMYWYRQDPGQGLRLIYYSQIVNDFQKGDIAEGYSVSREKKESFPLTVTSAQKNPTAFYLCASSITLTRAETQYFGPGTRLLVL.

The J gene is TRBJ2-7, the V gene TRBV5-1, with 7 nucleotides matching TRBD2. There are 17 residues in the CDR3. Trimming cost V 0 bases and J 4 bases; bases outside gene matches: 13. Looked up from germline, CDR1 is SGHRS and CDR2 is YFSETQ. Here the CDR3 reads CASSLAPAGNPTYEQYF. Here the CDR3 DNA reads TGCGCCAGCAGCTTGGCCCCAGCGGGGAATCCAACTTACGAGCAGTACTTC.

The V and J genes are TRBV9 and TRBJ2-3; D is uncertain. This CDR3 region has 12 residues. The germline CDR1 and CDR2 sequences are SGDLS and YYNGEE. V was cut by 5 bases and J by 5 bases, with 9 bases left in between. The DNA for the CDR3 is TGTGCCAGCAGTTTTGAGGTAGATACGCAGTATTTT. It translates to CASSFEVDTQYF. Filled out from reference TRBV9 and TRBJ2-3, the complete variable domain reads DSGVTQTPKHLITATGQRVTLRCSPRSGDLSVYWYQQSLDQGLQFLIQYYNGEERAKGNILERFSAQQFPDLHSELNLSSLELGDSALYFCASSFEVDTQYFGPGTRLTVL.

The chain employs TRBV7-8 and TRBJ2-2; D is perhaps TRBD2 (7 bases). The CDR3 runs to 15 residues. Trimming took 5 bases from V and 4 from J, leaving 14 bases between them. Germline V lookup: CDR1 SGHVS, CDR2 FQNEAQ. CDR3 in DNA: TGTGCCAGCAGCCGAGGGGGGGGCGGCACCGGGGAGCTGTTTTTT. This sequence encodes CASSRGGGGTGELFF.

CDR3 in amino acids: CASSPHPRASGGSDTQYF. Written as DNA, the CDR3 is TGTGCCAGCAGCCCCCATCCCCGGGCTAGCGGGGGCTCAGATACGCAGTATTTT. The chain joins TRBV7-9 to TRBJ2-3; TRBD2 aligns across 10 bases. Germline lookup yields CDR1 SEHNR and CDR2 FQNEAQ (reference sequence). V dropped 5 bases and J dropped 4; count of bases not matched to a gene: 15. The CDR3 covers 18 residues. Variable domain in full (rest from reference TRBV7-9 and TRBJ2-3): DTGVSQNPRHKITKRGQNVTFRCDPISEHNRLYWYRQTLGQGPEFLTYFQNEAQLEKSRLLSDRFSAERPKGSFSTLEIQRTEQGDSAMYLCASSPHPRASGGSDTQYFGPGTRLTVL.

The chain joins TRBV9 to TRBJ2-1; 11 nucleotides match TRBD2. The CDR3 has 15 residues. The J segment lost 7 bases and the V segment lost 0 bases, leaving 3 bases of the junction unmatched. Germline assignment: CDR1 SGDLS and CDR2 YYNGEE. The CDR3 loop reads CASSVASGRWNEQFF. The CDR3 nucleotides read TGTGCCAGCAGCGTAGCTAGCGGGAGGTGGAATGAGCAGTTCTTC. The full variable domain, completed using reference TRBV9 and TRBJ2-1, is DSGVTQTPKHLITATGQRVTLRCSPRSGDLSVYWYQQSLDQGLQFLIQYYNGEERAKGNILERFSAQQFPDLHSELNLSSLELGDSALYFCASSVASGRWNEQFFGPGTRLTVL.

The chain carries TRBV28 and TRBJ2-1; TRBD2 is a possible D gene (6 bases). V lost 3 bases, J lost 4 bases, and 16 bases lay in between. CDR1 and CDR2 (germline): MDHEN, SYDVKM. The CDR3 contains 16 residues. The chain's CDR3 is CASSFPSALLYNEQFF. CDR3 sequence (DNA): TGTGCCAGCAGTTTCCCTAGCGCCCTCCTTTACAATGAGCAGTTCTTC.

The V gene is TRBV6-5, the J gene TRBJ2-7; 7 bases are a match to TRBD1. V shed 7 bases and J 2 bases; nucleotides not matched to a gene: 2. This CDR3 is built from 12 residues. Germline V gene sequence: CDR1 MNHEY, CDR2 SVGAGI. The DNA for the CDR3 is TGTGCCAGCACTGACAGGGCCTACGAGCAGTACTTC. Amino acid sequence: CASTDRAYEQYF.

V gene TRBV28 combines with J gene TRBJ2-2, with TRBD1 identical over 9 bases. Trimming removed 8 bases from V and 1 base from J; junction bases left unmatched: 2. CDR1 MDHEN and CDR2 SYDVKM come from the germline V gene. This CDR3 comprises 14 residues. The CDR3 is CASLGQGNTGELFF. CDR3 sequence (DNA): TGTGCCAGCTTGGGACAGGGGAACACCGGGGAGCTGTTTTTT.

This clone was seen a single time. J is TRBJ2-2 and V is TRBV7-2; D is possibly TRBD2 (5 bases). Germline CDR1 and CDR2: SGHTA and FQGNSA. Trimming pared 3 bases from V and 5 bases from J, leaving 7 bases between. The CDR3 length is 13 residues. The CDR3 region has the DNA TGTGCCAGCAGCTTTCGGGGAACCGGGGAGCTGTTTTTT. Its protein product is CASSFRGTGELFF.

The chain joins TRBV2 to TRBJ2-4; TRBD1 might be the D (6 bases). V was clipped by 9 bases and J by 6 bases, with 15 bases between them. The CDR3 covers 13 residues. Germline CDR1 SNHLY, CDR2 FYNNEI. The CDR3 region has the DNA TGTGCCAGAGGGGGAAGTGCCGGAAACATTCAGTACTTC. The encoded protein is CARGGSAGNIQYF.

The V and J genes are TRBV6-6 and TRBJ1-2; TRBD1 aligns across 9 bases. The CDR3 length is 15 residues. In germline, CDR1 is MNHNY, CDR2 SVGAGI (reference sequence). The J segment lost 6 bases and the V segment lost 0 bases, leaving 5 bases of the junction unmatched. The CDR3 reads CASSYSPGQGHGYTF. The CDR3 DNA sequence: TGTGCCAGCAGTTACTCACCGGGACAGGGCCATGGCTACACCTTC.

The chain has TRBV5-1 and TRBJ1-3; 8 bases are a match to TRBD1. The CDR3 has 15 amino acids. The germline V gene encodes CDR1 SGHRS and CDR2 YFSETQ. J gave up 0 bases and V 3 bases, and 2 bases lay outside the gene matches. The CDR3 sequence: CASSSRGLSGNTIYF. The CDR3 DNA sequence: TGCGCCAGCAGCTCCAGGGGGCTCTCTGGAAACACCATATATTTT.

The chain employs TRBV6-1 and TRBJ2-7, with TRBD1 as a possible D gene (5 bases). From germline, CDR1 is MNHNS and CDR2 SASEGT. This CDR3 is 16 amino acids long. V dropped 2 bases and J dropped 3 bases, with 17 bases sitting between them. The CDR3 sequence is CASSETEAGYYYEQYF. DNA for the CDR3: TGTGCCAGCAGTGAAACTGAGGCAGGGTACTACTACGAGCAGTACTTC.

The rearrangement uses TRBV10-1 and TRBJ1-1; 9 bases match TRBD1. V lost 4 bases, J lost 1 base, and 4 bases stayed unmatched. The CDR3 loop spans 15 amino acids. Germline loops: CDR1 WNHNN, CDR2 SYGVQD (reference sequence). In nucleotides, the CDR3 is TGCGCCAGCAGTGCGCCGGGACAGGGGAACACTGAAGCTTTCTTT. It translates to CASSAPGQGNTEAFF.

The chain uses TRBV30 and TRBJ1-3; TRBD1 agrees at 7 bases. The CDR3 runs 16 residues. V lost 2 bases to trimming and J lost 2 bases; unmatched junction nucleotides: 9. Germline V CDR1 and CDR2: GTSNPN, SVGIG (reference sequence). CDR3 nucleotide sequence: TGTGCCTGGAGTCCGGGACAGAGTTTTCCTGGAAACACCATATATTTT. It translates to CAWSPGQSFPGNTIYF. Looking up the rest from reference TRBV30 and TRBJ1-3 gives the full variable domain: SQTIHQWPATLVQPVGSPLSLECTVEGTSNPNLYWYRQAAGRGLQLLFYSVGIGQISSEVPQNLSASRPQDRQFILSSKKLLLSDSGFYLCAWSPGQSFPGNTIYFGEGSWLTVV.

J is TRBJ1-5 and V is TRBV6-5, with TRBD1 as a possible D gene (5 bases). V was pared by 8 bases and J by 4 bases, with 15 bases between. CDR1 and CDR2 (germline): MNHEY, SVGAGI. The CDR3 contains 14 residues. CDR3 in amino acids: CASCREGVNQPQHF. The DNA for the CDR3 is TGTGCCAGCTGTAGGGAAGGGGTAAATCAGCCCCAGCATTTT.